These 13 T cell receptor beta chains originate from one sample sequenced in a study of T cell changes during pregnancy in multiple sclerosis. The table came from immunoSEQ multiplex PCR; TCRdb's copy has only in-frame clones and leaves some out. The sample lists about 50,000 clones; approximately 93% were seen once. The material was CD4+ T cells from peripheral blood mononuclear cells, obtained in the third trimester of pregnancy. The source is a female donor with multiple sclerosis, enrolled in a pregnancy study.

CDR3: CASAREGQKYNQPQHF. The CDR3 DNA reads TGTGCCAGCGCCCGGGAGGGACAGAAGTACAATCAGCCCCAGCATTTT. The chain carries TRBV21-1 and TRBJ1-5. TRBV21-1 is a listed pseudogene. The CDR3 extends over 16 amino acids.

CDR3 DNA sequence: TGTGCCAGCAGGGGGCCGACAGGGCCGCAAGCCGGGACCTTC. This codes for CASRGPTGPQAGTF. V gene TRBV28 combines with J gene TRBJ1-2; 7 bases match TRBD1. The germline gives CDR1 MDHEN, CDR2 SYDVKM. The V gene end was trimmed by 6 bases and the J gene end by 14 bases; junction bases not matched to a gene: 18. CDR3 length: 14 residues.

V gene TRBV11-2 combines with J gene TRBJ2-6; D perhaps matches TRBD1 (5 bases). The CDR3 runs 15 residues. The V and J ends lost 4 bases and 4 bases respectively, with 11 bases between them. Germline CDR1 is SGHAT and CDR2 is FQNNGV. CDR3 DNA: TGTGCCAGCAGCTCGACAGCTCTCGGGGCCAACGTCCTGACTTTC. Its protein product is CASSSTALGANVLTF.

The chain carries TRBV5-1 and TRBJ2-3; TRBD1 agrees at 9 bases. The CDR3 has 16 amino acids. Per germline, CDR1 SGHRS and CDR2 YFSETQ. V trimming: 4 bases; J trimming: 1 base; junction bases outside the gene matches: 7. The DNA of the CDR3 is TGCGCCAGCAGCACTACAGGGGGCGCCGGCACAGATACGCAGTATTTT. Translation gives CASSTTGGAGTDTQYF.

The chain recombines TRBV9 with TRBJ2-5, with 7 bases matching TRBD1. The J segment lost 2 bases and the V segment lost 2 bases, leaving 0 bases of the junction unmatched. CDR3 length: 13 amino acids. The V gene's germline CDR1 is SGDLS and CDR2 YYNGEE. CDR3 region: CASSVTGQETQYF. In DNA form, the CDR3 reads TGTGCCAGCAGCGTGACAGGGCAAGAGACCCAGTACTTC.

The chain's CDR3 is CASSRATSGGETQYF. CDR3 DNA: TGTGCCAGCAGCCGAGCGACTAGCGGGGGGGAGACCCAGTACTTC. The genes are TRBV7-2 and TRBJ2-5; 13 bases align to TRBD2. V was pared by 5 bases and J by 5 bases, with 5 bases of the junction left unmatched. From germline, CDR1 is SGHTA and CDR2 FQGNSA. The CDR3 loop spans 15 amino acids.

The DNA for the CDR3 is TGTGCCAGCAGCCGGGACAGGGTCGACAATCAGCCCCAGCATTTT. It codes for CASSRDRVDNQPQHF. This chain connects TRBV6-5 to TRBJ1-5; 9 nucleotides agree with TRBD1. In germline, CDR1 is MNHEY, CDR2 SVGAGI. The ends lost 6 bases at V and 3 bases at J; junction bases unmatched: 6. The CDR3 has 15 residues.

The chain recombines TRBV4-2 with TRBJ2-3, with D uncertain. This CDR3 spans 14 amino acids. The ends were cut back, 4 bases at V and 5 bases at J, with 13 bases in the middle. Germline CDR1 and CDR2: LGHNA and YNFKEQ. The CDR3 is CASSRSTPGDTQYF. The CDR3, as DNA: TGTGCCAGCAGCCGGTCTACCCCGGGAGATACGCAGTATTTT.

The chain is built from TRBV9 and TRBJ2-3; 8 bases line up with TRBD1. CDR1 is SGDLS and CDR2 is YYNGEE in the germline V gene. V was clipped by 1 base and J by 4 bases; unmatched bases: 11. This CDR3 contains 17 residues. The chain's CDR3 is CASSVTRRGQQADTQYF. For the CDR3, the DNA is TGTGCCAGCAGCGTAACTCGCAGGGGGCAGCAGGCAGATACGCAGTATTTT. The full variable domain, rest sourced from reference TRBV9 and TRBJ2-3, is DSGVTQTPKHLITATGQRVTLRCSPRSGDLSVYWYQQSLDQGLQFLIQYYNGEERAKGNILERFSAQQFPDLHSELNLSSLELGDSALYFCASSVTRRGQQADTQYFGPGTRLTVL.

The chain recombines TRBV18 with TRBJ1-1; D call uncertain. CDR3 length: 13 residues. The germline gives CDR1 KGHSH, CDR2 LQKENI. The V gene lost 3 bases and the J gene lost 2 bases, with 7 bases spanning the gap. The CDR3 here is CASSPRLNTEAFF. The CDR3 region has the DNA TGTGCCAGCTCACCGCGTTTAAACACTGAAGCTTTCTTT.

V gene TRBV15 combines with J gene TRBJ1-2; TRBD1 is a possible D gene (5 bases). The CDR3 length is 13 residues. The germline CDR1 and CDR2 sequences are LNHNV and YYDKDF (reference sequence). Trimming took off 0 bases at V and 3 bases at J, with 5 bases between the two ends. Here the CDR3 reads CATSRETDYGYTF. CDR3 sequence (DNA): TGTGCCACCAGCAGAGAGACAGACTATGGCTACACCTTC.

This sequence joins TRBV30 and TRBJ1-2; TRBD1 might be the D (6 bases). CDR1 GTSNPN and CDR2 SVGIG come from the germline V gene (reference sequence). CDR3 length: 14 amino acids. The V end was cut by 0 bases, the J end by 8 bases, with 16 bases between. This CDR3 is CAWSVRGGSEGYTF. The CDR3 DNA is TGTGCCTGGAGTGTACGTGGGGGCTCTGAGGGCTACACCTTC.

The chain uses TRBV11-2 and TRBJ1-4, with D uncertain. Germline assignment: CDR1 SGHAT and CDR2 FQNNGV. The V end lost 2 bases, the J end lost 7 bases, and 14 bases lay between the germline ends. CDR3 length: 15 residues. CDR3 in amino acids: CASSLPSRRGEKLFF. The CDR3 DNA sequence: TGTGCCAGCAGCTTACCATCAAGGCGGGGTGAAAAACTGTTTTTT.